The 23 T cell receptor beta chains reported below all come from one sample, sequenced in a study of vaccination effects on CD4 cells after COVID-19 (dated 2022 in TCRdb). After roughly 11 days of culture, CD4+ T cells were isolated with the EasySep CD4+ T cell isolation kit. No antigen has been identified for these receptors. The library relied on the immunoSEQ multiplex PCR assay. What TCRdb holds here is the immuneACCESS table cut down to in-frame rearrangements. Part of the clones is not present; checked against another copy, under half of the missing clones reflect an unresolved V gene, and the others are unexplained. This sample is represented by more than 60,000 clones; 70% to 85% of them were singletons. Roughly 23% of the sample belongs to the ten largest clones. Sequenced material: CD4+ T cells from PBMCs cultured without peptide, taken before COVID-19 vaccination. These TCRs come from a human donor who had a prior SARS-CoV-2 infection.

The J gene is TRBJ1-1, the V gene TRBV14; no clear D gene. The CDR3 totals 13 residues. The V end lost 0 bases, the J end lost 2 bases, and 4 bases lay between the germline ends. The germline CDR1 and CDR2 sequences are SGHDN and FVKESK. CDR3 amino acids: CASSQDTNTEAFF. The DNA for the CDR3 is TGTGCCAGCAGCCAAGATACTAACACTGAAGCTTTCTTT.

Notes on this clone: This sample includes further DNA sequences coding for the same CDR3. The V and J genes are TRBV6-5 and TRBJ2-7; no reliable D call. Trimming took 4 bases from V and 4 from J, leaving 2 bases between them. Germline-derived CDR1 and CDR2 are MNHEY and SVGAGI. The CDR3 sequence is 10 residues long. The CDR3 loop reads CASSFYEQYF. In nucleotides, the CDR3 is TGTGCCAGCAGTTTTTACGAGCAGTACTTC.

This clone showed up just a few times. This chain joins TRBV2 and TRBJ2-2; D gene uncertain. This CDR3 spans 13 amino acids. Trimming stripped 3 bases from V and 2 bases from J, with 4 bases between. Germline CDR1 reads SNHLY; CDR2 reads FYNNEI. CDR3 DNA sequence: TGTGCCAGCAGTGACGAAAACACCGGGGAGCTGTTTTTT. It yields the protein CASSDENTGELFF.

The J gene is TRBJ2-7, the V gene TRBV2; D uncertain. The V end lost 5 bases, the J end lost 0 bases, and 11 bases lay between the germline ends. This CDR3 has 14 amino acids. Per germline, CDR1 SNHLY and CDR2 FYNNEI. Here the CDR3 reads CASSSGPLSYEQYF. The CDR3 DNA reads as TGTGCCAGCAGTTCCGGGCCACTCTCCTACGAGCAGTACTTC.

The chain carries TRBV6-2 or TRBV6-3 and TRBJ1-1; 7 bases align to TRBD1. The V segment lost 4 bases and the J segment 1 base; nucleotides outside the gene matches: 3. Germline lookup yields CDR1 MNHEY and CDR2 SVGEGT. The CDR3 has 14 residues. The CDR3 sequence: CASSWGQTNTEAFF. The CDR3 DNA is TGTGCCAGCAGTTGGGGACAGACGAACACTGAAGCTTTCTTT.

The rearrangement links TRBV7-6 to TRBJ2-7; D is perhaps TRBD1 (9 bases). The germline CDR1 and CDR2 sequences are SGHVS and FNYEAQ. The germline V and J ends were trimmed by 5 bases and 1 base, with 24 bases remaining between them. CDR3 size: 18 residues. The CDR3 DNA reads TGTGCCAGCAGCCCACGGGGACAGGGCCAGCGGGAGTCCTACGAGCAGTACTTC. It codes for CASSPRGQGQRESYEQYF.

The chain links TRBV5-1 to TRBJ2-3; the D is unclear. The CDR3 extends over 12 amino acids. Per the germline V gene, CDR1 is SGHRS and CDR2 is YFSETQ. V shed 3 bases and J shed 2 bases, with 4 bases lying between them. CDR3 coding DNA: TGCGCCAGCAGCTCAAACACAGATACGCAGTATTTT. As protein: CASSSNTDTQYF. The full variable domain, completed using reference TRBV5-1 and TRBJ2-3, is KAGVTQTPRYLIKTRGQQVTLSCSPISGHRSVSWYQQTPGQGLQFLFEYFSETQRNKGNFPGRFSGRQFSNSRSEMNVSTLELGDSALYLCASSSNTDTQYFGPGTRLTVL.

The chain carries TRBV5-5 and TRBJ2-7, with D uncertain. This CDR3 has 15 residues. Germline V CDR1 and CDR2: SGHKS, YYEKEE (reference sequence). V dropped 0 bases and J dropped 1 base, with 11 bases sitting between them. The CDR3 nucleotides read TGTGCCAGCAGCTTGGGCTTATGGGATTCCTACGAGCAGTACTTC. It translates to CASSLGLWDSYEQYF.

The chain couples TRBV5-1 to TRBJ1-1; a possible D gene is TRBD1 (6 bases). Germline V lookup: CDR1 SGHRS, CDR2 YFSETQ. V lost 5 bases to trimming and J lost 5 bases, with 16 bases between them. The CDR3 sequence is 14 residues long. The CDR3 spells CASRGGARGTEAFF. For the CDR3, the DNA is TGCGCCAGCAGGGGGGGGGCCCGGGGGACTGAAGCTTTCTTT.

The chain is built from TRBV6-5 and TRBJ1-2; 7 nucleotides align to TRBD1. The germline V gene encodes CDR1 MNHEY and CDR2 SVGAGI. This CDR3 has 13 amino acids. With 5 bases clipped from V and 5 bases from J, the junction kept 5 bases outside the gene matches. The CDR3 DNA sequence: TGTGCCAGCAGTCCGGACAGGTTGTATGGCTACACCTTC. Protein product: CASSPDRLYGYTF.

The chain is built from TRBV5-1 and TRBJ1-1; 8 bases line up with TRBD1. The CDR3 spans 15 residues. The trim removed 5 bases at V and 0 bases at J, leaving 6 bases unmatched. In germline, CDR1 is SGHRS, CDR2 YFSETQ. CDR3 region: CASSLQGGMNTEAFF. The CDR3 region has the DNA TGCGCCAGCAGTCTACAGGGGGGAATGAACACTGAAGCTTTCTTT.

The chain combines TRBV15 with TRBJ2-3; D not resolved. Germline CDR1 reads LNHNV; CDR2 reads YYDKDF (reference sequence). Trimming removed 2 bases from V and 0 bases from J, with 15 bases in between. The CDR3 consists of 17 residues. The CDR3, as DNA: TGTGCCACCAGCAGACCCCCGAAGACACCTAGCACAGATACGCAGTATTTT. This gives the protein CATSRPPKTPSTDTQYF.

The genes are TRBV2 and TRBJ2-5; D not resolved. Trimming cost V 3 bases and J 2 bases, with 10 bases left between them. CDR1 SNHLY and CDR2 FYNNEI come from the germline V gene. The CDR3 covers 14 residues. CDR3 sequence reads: CASSDGADQETQYF. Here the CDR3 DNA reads TGTGCCAGCAGTGATGGCGCAGATCAAGAGACCCAGTACTTC.

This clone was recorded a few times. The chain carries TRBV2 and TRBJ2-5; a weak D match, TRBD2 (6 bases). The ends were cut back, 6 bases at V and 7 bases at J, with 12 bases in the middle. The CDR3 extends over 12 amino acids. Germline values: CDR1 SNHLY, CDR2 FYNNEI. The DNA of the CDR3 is TGTGCCAGCAGCGGGATGGGGGGGACCCAGTACTTC. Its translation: CASSGMGGTQYF.

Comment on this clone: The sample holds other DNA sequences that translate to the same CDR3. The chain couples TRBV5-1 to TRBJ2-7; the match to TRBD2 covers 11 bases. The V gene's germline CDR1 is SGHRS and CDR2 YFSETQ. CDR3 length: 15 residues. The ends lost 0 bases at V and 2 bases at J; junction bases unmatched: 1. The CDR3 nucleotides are TGCGCCAGCAGCTTGGGACTAGCGGGAACCTACGAGCAGTACTTC. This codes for CASSLGLAGTYEQYF.

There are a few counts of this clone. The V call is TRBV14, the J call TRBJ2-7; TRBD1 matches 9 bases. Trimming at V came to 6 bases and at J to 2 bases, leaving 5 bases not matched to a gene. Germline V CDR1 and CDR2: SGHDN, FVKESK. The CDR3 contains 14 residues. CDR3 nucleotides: TGTGCCAGCAGACAGGGACAGGGCCCCTACGAGCAGTACTTC. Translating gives CASRQGQGPYEQYF.

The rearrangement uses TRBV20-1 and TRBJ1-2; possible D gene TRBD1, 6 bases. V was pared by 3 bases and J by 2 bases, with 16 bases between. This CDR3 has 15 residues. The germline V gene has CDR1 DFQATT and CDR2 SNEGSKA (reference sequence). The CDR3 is CSASFRGDRNYGYTF. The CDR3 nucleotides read TGCAGTGCTAGTTTCAGGGGTGATAGGAACTATGGCTACACCTTC.

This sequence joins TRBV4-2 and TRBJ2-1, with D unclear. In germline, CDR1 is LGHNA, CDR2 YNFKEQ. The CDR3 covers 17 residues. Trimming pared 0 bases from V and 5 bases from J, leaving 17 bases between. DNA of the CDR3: TGTGCCAGCAGCCAAGATTTCATCCCTCAGGAGCACAATGAGCAGTTCTTC. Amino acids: CASSQDFIPQEHNEQFF.

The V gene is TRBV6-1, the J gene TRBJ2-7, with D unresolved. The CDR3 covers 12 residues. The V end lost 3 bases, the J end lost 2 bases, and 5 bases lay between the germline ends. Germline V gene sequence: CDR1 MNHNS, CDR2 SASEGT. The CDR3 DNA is TGTGCCAGCAGTGACACAACCTACGAGCAGTACTTC. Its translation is CASSDTTYEQYF.

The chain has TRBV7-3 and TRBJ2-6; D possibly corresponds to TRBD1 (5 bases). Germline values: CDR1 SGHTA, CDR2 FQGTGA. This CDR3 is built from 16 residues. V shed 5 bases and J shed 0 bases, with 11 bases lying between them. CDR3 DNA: TGTGCCAGCAGCCAGACAGCTTCCTCTGGGGCCAACGTCCTGACTTTC. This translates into CASSQTASSGANVLTF.

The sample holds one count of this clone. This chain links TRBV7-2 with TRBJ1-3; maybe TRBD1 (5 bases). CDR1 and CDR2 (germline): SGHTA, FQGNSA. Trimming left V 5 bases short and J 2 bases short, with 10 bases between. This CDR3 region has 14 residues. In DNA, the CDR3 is TGTGCCAGCAGCCTCGGGGGTGCTGGAAACACCATATATTTT. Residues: CASSLGGAGNTIYF.

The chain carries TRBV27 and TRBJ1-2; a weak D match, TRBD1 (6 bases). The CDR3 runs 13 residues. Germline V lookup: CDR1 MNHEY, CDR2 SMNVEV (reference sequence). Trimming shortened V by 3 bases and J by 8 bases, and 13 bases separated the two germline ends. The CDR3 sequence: CASSFFRQDGYTF. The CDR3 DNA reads TGTGCCAGCAGTTTTTTCAGACAGGACGGCTACACCTTC.

CDR3 amino acids: CAISNRNTEAFF. The CDR3 region has the DNA TGTGCCATCAGTAACAGGAACACTGAAGCTTTCTTT. The rearrangement uses TRBV10-3 and TRBJ1-1; D call uncertain. Trimming cost V 5 bases and J 1 base, with 5 bases left between them. This CDR3 comprises 12 residues. Germline V gene sequence: CDR1 ENHRY, CDR2 SYGVKD.